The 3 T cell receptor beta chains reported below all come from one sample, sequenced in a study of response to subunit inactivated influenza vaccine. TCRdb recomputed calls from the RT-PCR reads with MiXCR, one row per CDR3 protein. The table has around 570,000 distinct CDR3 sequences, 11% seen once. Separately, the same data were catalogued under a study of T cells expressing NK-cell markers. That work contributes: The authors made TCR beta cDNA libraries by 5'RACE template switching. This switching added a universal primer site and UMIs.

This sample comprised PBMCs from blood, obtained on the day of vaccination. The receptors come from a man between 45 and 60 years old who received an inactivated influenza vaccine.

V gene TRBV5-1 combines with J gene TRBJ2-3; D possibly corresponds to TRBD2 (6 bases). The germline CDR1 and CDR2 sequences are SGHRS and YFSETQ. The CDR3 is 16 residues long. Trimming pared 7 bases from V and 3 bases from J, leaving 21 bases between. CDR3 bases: TGCGCCAGCGCCGACGGAGGGGTCGGAGGGACAGATACGCAGTATTTT. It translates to CASADGGVGGTDTQYF.

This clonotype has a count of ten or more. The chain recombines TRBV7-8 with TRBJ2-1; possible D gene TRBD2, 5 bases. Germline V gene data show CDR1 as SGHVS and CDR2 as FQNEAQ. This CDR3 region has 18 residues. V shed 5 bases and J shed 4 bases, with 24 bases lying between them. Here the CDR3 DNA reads TGTGCCAGCAGCCCCCCCGGCAAAGGCCCAACGGGGTACAATGAGCAGTTCTTC. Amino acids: CASSPPGKGPTGYNEQFF.

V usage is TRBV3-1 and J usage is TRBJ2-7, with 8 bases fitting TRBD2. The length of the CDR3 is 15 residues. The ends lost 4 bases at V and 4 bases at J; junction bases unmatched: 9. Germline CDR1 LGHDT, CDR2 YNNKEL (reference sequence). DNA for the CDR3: TGTGCCAGCAGCCGGCCCGGGGGGGGAGTTTACGAGCAGTACTTC. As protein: CASSRPGGGVYEQYF.